The 24 T cell receptor beta chains reported below all come from one sample, sequenced in a study of blood T cell repertoires in COVID-19. Sequencing used immunoSEQ multiplex PCR; TCRdb keeps in-frame clones, though not all of them. The table has over 200,000 clones, under 85% seen once. The sample taken for sequencing was peripheral blood. The receptors were gathered from a woman aged 25-40 years with COVID-19, enrolled during active disease.

The sample holds one count of this clone. The rearrangement joins TRBV15 to TRBJ1-2, with D perhaps matching TRBD1 (5 bases). The germline V gene has CDR1 LNHNV and CDR2 YYDKDF (reference sequence). The CDR3 loop spans 15 amino acids. The V gene lost 5 bases and the J gene lost 2 bases, with 15 bases spanning the gap. For the CDR3, the DNA is TGTGCCACCAGCCCTACCCTGTCAGGGAACTATGGCTACACCTTC. Protein product: CATSPTLSGNYGYTF.

The chain has TRBV30 and TRBJ1-1; 9 positions match TRBD1. This CDR3 spans 13 amino acids. Germline-derived CDR1 and CDR2 are GTSNPN and SVGIG (reference sequence). The V segment lost 5 bases and the J segment 1 base; nucleotides outside the gene matches: 2. CDR3 sequence reads: CAWYRGQNTEAFF. CDR3 in DNA: TGTGCCTGGTACAGGGGGCAGAACACTGAAGCTTTCTTT.

Only a few counts were recorded for this clone. The genes are TRBV2 and TRBJ1-5, with TRBD1 as a possible D gene (6 bases). Germline V gives CDR1 SNHLY, CDR2 FYNNEI. The CDR3 is 13 amino acids. The V gene lost 10 bases and the J gene lost 0 bases, with 10 bases spanning the gap. The CDR3: CATRQDSNQPQHF. CDR3 DNA sequence: TGTGCCACGCGACAGGATAGCAATCAGCCCCAGCATTTT.

The chain uses TRBV21-1 and TRBJ1-1; TRBD1 is the table's D call and was not checked against the DNA. TRBV21-1 counts as a pseudogene. The CDR3 contains 16 residues. In DNA, the CDR3 is TGTGCCAGCAGCAAAGGGCGCTATTGGGGCGAAACTGAAGCTTTCTTT. The encoded protein is CASSKGRYWGETEAFF.

This chain connects TRBV5-6 to TRBJ1-1; 7 bases map to TRBD1. Per germline, CDR1 SGHDT and CDR2 YYEEEE. The trim removed 1 base at V and 2 bases at J, leaving 2 bases unmatched. The CDR3 is 14 amino acids. DNA of the CDR3: TGTGCCAGCAGCTTGACAGGGGATAACACTGAAGCTTTCTTT. It translates to CASSLTGDNTEAFF.

The chain links TRBV25-1 to TRBJ1-4, with TRBD1 matching over 11 bases. V lost 3 bases, J lost 2 bases, and 8 bases stayed unmatched. Per germline, CDR1 MGHDK and CDR2 SYGVNS. This CDR3 spans 18 amino acids. CDR3 DNA: TGTGCCAGCAGTGATGGGACAGGGGGTCTAGTCACTAATGAAAAACTGTTTTTT. Its translation: CASSDGTGGLVTNEKLFF.

This chain connects TRBV6-5 to TRBJ2-5, with 7 bases fitting TRBD2. Germline assignment: CDR1 MNHEY and CDR2 SVGAGI. CDR3 size: 15 residues. V trimming: 5 bases; J trimming: 1 base; junction bases outside the gene matches: 7. The CDR3 sequence: CASSITSVAQETQYF. The CDR3 nucleotides read TGTGCCAGCAGTATTACTAGCGTTGCCCAAGAGACCCAGTACTTC.

The rearrangement links TRBV5-1 to TRBJ2-7, with TRBD1 matching over 11 bases. V dropped 2 bases and J dropped 5; count of bases not matched to a gene: 3. The germline V gene encodes CDR1 SGHRS and CDR2 YFSETQ. The CDR3 consists of 14 residues. In nucleotides, the CDR3 is TGCGCCAGCAGCTTTCGGACAGGGGGCCACGAGCAGTACTTC. Translation gives CASSFRTGGHEQYF.

The chain links TRBV5-1 to TRBJ2-5; 7 nucleotides agree with TRBD2. Germline CDR1 reads SGHRS; CDR2 reads YFSETQ. V was pared by 4 bases and J by 1 base, with 10 bases of the junction left unmatched. CDR3 length: 16 amino acids. The CDR3 loop reads CASSTRLADFQETQYF. CDR3 in DNA: TGCGCCAGCAGCACACGACTAGCTGACTTCCAAGAGACCCAGTACTTC.

The chain carries TRBV27 and TRBJ1-2; D ambiguous. The CDR3 has 14 residues. V lost 0 bases and J lost 7, with 12 bases in between. CDR1 and CDR2 from the germline V gene are MNHEY and SMNVEV (reference sequence). The CDR3 region is CASSLSATSFGYTF. CDR3 bases: TGTGCCAGCAGTTTATCGGCCACTAGCTTTGGCTACACCTTC.

The chain couples TRBV6-6 to TRBJ2-3; weak D call: TRBD1 (5 bases). The CDR3 totals 12 residues. Trimming cost V 9 bases and J 4 bases, with 11 bases left between them. Germline CDR1 reads MNHNY; CDR2 reads SVGAGI (reference sequence). CDR3 bases: TGTGCCAGTCAGGGTTCGGCAGATACGCAGTATTTT. Protein: CASQGSADTQYF.

The J gene is TRBJ1-1, the V gene TRBV5-6, with 10 bases aligning to TRBD1. Germline V CDR1 and CDR2: SGHDT, YYEEEE. The CDR3 sequence is 14 residues long. V shed 4 bases and J 5 bases; nucleotides not matched to a gene: 5. CDR3 residues: CASSTTGGYTEAFF. CDR3 DNA: TGTGCCAGCAGCACGACAGGGGGCTATACTGAAGCTTTCTTT.

This clone was seen a single time. V is TRBV21-1 and J is TRBJ2-3; the table assigns TRBD2, which was not confirmed against the DNA. TRBV21-1 is assigned pseudogene status. The CDR3 runs to 15 residues. CDR3 bases: TGTGCCAGTCGGGTAGCGGGAGAGATGACAGATACGCAGTATTTT. Encoded protein: CASRVAGEMTDTQYF.

The genes are TRBV6-5 and TRBJ2-5; tentative D call: TRBD2 (7 bases). Looked up from germline, CDR1 is MNHEY and CDR2 is SVGAGI. The CDR3 is made up of 14 amino acids. V lost 9 bases and J 1 base, leaving 15 bases between the germline ends. The CDR3 region has the DNA TGTGCCAGTTCCGGGGGGCCCTTCCAAGAGACCCAGTACTTC. Translating gives CASSGGPFQETQYF.

J is TRBJ2-5 and V is TRBV7-2, with TRBD1 matching 11 bases. The CDR3 has 16 amino acids. Germline V lookup: CDR1 SGHTA, CDR2 FQGNSA. The V and J ends lost 8 bases and 4 bases, in that order; junction bases with no gene match: 12. The CDR3 spells CASLPPPGTGGETQYF. As DNA, the CDR3 is TGTGCCAGCCTTCCCCCGCCCGGGACAGGGGGAGAGACCCAGTACTTC.

J is TRBJ1-6 and V is TRBV28, with TRBD1 identical over 7 bases. With 5 bases clipped from V and 8 bases from J, the junction kept 6 bases outside the gene matches. This CDR3 is 14 amino acids long. Germline CDR1 and CDR2: MDHEN and SYDVKM. The CDR3 loop reads CASSREGAHSPLHF. The CDR3 nucleotides are TGTGCCAGCAGTAGAGAGGGGGCACATTCACCCCTCCACTTT. The full variable domain, with the rest looked up from reference TRBV28 and TRBJ1-6, is DVKVTQSSRYLVKRTGEKVFLECVQDMDHENMFWYRQDPGLGLRLIYFSYDVKMKEKGDIPEGYSVSREKKERFSLILESASTNQTSMYLCASSREGAHSPLHFGNGTRLTVT.

The genes are TRBV12-2 and TRBJ1-5; whether TRBD1, the table's D call, matches the DNA was not checked. TRBV12-2 is annotated as a pseudogene. The CDR3 loop spans 16 amino acids. As DNA, the CDR3 is TGTGCAAGTCGCTTAGCGAAGGGGACAGGGTATCAGCCCCAGCATTTT. This gives the protein CASRLAKGTGYQPQHF.

V gene TRBV7-9 combines with J gene TRBJ2-1; TRBD2 aligns across 8 bases. This CDR3 comprises 15 residues. V trimming: 1 base; J trimming: 5 bases; junction bases outside the gene matches: 4. CDR1 SEHNR and CDR2 FQNEAQ come from the germline V gene (reference sequence). The CDR3 DNA reads as TGTGCCAGCAGCTTAGGCAGCGGGAGAGACAATGAGCAGTTCTTC. It yields the protein CASSLGSGRDNEQFF.

This clone was seen a few times. The chain employs TRBV14 and TRBJ1-5; tentatively, D is TRBD1 (5 bases). Germline CDR1 reads SGHDN; CDR2 reads FVKESK. The CDR3 is 18 residues long. Trimming left V 0 bases short and J 2 bases short, with 17 bases between. The CDR3 nucleotides are TGTGCCAGCAGCCAAGATCCACCCGGCAGGGCAGGCAATCAGCCCCAGCATTTT. Protein: CASSQDPPGRAGNQPQHF.

The chain recombines TRBV7-6 with TRBJ2-2; D is perhaps TRBD2 (6 bases). V was cut by 2 bases and J by 1 base, with 11 bases left in between. There are 16 residues in the CDR3. Germline loops: CDR1 SGHVS, CDR2 FNYEAQ. The CDR3 here is CASSLFLGGNTGELFF. As DNA, the CDR3 is TGTGCCAGCAGCTTATTTTTGGGGGGGAACACCGGGGAGCTGTTTTTT.

CDR3 amino acids: CASSLRGTGDRHTEAFF. CDR3 in DNA: TGTGCCAGCAGTTTAAGAGGGACAGGGGATCGTCACACTGAAGCTTTCTTT. The genes are TRBV27 and TRBJ1-1; 10 nucleotides match TRBD1. J was trimmed by 3 bases and V by 2 bases; bases with no gene match: 9. This CDR3 spans 17 amino acids. Per the germline V gene, CDR1 is MNHEY and CDR2 is SMNVEV (reference sequence).

The J gene is TRBJ2-3, the V gene TRBV6-2 or TRBV6-3; D perhaps matches TRBD2 (6 bases). Trimming left V 2 bases short and J 3 bases short, with 6 bases between. This CDR3 is built from 13 residues. CDR1 MNHEY and CDR2 SVGEGT come from the germline V gene. The DNA of the CDR3 is TGTGCCAGCAGTTACCGGGAGACAGATACGCAGTATTTT. Amino acid sequence: CASSYRETDTQYF.

CDR3 DNA sequence: TGTGCCAGCAGCGGGGGCCTTGGACAGAGCTATGAAGCTTTCTTT. The encoded protein is CASSGGLGQSYEAFF. V usage is TRBV5-4 and J usage is TRBJ1-1; TRBD1 is a possible D gene (6 bases). Germline V gives CDR1 SGHNT, CDR2 YYREEE (reference sequence). With 4 bases removed from V and 7 bases from J, the gap between germline ends came to 20 bases. The CDR3 has 15 residues.

This rearrangement joins TRBV7-9 to TRBJ2-3; D ambiguous. Germline loops: CDR1 SEHNR, CDR2 FQNEAQ (reference sequence). The CDR3 totals 14 residues. The V and J ends lost 9 bases and 1 base respectively, with 14 bases between them. The CDR3 sequence: CASLAPGGTDTQYF. CDR3 DNA: TGTGCCAGTTTAGCACCCGGAGGCACAGATACGCAGTATTTT.